This T cell receptor (beta chain) was obtained from a study of T cell responses to AZD1222 COVID-19 vaccine. Repertoires were generated with immunoSEQ multiplex PCR, while TCRdb's copy carries only in-frame clones and drops some. In the table there are about 130,000 clones, roughly 86% of which are singletons. This CDR3 is built from 14 residues. Germline values: CDR1 KGHSH, CDR2 LQKENI. V lost 7 bases and J lost 4, with 16 bases in between. The chain uses TRBV18 and TRBJ1-1; TRBD1 is a possible D gene (6 bases). This clonotype was sampled from an adult who received the AZD1222 COVID-19 vaccine. The material sequenced was peripheral blood, taken 28 days after the second AZD1222 dose. The DNA of the CDR3 is TGTGCCAGCTACGAAGGGGGGGCGAGCACTGAAGCTTTCTTT. Translated: CASYEGGASTEAFF.